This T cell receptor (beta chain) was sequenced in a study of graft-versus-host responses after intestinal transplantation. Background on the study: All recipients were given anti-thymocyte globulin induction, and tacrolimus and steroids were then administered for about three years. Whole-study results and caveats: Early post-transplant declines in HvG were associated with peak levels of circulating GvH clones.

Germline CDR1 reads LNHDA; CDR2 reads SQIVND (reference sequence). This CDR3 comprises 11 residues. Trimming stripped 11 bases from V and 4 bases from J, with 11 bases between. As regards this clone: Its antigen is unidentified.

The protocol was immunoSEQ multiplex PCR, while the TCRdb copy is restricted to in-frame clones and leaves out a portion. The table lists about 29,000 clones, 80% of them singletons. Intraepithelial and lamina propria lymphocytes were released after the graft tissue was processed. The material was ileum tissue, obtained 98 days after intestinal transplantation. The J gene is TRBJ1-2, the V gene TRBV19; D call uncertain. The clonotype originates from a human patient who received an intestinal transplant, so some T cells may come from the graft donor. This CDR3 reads CASTHLYGYTF. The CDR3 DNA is TGTGCCTCCACCCACCTCTATGGCTACACCTTC.